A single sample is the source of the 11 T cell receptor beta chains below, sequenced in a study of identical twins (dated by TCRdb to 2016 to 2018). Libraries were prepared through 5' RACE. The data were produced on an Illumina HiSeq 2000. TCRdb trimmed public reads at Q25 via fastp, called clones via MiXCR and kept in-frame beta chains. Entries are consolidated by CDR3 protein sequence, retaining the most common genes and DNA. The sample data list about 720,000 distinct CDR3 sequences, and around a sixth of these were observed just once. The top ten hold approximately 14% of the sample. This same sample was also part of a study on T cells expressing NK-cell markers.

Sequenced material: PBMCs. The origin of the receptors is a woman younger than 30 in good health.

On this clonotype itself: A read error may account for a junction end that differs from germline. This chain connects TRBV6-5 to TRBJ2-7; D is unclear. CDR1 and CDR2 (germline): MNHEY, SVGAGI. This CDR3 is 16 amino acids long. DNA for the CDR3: TGTGCCAGCAGCTACTTTCAAGGACGGTCCATAAACGAGCAGTACTTC. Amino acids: CASSYFQGRSINEQYF.

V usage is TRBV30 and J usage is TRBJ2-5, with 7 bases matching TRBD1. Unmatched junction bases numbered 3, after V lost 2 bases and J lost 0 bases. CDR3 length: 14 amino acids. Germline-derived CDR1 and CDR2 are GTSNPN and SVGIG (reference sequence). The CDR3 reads CAWSRGHDQETQYF. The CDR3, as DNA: TGTGCCTGGAGTAGGGGGCATGACCAAGAGACCCAGTACTTC.

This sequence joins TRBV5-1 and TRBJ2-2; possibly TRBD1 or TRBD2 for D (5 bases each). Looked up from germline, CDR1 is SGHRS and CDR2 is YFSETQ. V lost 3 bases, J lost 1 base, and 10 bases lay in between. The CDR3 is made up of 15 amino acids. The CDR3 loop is CASSSRDGNTGELFF. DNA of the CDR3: TGCGCCAGCAGCTCCCGGGACGGGAACACCGGGGAGCTGTTTTTT.

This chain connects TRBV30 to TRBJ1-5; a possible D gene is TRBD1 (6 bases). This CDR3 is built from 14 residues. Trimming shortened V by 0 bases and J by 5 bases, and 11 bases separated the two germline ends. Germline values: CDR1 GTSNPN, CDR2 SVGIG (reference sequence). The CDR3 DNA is TGTGCCTGGAGTGTGGGGGCTCCCGATCAGCCCCAGCATTTT. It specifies CAWSVGAPDQPQHF.

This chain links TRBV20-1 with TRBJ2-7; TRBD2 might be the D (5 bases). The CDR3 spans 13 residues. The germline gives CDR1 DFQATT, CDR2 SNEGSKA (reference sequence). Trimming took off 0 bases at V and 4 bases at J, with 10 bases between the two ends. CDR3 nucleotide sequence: TGCAGTGCTAGAGATATGGAGGATTACGAGCAGTACTTC. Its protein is CSARDMEDYEQYF.

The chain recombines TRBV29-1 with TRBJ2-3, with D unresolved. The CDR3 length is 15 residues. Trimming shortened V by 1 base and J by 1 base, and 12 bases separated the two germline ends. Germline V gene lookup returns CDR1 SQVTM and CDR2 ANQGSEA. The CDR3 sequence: CSVEGSYRGTDTQYF. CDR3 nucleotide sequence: TGCAGCGTTGAAGGCAGCTACCGAGGCACAGATACGCAGTATTTT.

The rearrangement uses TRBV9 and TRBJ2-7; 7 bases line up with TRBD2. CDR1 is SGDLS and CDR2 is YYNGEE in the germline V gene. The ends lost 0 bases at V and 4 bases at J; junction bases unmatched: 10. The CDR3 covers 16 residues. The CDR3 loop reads CASSVEASGSRYEQYF. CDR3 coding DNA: TGTGCCAGCAGCGTAGAGGCTAGCGGATCACGATACGAGCAGTACTTC. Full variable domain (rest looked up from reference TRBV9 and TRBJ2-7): DSGVTQTPKHLITATGQRVTLRCSPRSGDLSVYWYQQSLDQGLQFLIQYYNGEERAKGNILERFSAQQFPDLHSELNLSSLELGDSALYFCASSVEASGSRYEQYFGPGTRLTVT.

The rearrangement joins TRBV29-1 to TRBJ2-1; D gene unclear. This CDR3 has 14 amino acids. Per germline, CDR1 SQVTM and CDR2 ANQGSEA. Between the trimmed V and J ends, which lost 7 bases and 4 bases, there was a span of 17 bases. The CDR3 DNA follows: TGCAGCGCCGAAGGTAGTTTCCGATACAATGAGCAGTTCTTC. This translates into CSAEGSFRYNEQFF.

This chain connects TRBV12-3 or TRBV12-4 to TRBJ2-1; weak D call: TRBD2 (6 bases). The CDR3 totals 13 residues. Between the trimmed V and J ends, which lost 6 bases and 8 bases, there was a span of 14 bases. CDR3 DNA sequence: TGTGCCAGCAGCCCACCCGAGCGGGATGAGCAGTTCTTC. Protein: CASSPPERDEQFF.

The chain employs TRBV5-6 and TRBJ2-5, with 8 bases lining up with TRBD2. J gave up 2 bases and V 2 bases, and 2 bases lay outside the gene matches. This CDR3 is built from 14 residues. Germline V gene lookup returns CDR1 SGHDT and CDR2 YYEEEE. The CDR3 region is CASSFPSGQETQYF. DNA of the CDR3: TGTGCCAGCAGCTTTCCTAGCGGGCAAGAGACCCAGTACTTC.

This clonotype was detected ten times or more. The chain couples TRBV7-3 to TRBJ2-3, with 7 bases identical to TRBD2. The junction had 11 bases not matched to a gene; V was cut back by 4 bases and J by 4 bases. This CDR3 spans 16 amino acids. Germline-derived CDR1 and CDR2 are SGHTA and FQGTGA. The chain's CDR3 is CASSSKGRTSSDTQYF. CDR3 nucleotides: TGTGCCAGCAGCTCTAAAGGGCGGACTAGTTCAGATACGCAGTATTTT. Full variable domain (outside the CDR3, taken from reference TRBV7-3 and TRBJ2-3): GAGVSQTPSNKVTEKGKYVELRCDPISGHTALYWYRQSLGQGPEFLIYFQGTGAADDSGLPNDRFFAVRPEGSVSTLKIQRTERGDSAVYLCASSSKGRTSSDTQYFGPGTRLTVL.